What follows are 18 T cell receptor beta chains derived from one specimen sequenced in a study of Japanese encephalitis immunity and Zika vaccine responses. MiXCR was run by TCRdb on the 5' RACE reads, yielding one entry per CDR3 protein. The sample has 130 to 150 distinct CDR3 sequences; about 4% are singletons. Peptide pools at 1 ug/mL each stimulated CFSE-labeled PBMCs over a roughly six-day culture. The source material was antigen-activated CD8+ T cells from blood, cultured, sampled during a Zika inactivated vaccine study. The receptors were gathered from an adult man who received an inactivated Zika virus vaccine.

This clonotype ranks as large (0.1 to 1%). The chain joins TRBV20-1 to TRBJ1-1; maybe TRBD1 (5 bases). CDR1 DFQATT and CDR2 SNEGSKA come from the germline V gene (reference sequence). Deletions cut 3 bases from V and 4 bases from J, with 15 bases between. This CDR3 comprises 14 residues. CDR3 DNA: TGCAGTGCTAGGGCAGGGTCCGCGGTCACTGAAGCTTTCTTT. This translates into CSARAGSAVTEAFF.

This clonotype is labeled hyperexpanded. This chain uses TRBV4-3 with TRBJ1-3, with unresolved D. Deletions cut 4 bases from V and 0 bases from J, with 10 bases between. The CDR3 has 15 residues. CDR1 LGHNA and CDR2 YSLEER come from the germline V gene. CDR3 nucleotides: TGCGCCAGCAGCCCGGGGTGGGACTCTGGAAACACCATATATTTT. It specifies CASSPGWDSGNTIYF.

This clonotype is termed medium-sized. This chain joins TRBV7-3 and TRBJ2-1, with 12 positions matching TRBD2. After removal of 5 bases from V and 3 bases from J, the junction contained 2 bases not matched to a gene. The CDR3 consists of 15 residues. Germline-derived CDR1 and CDR2 are SGHTA and FQGTGA. The CDR3 DNA sequence: TGTGCCAGCAGCCTGGGACTAGCGGGCTACAATGAGCAGTTCTTC. Protein sequence: CASSLGLAGYNEQFF.

This clonotype is classed as large. The rearrangement uses TRBV7-6 and TRBJ1-2, with 11 bases identical to TRBD1. In germline, CDR1 is SGHVS, CDR2 FNYEAQ. The CDR3 extends over 17 amino acids. V lost 1 base, J lost 0 bases, and 4 bases stayed unmatched. The CDR3 DNA is TGTGCCAGCAGCTTAGGTCGGGACAGGGGGACTAACTATGGCTACACCTTC. Amino acid sequence: CASSLGRDRGTNYGYTF.

In its sample, this clonotype is large (0.1 to 1%). V usage is TRBV4-3 and J usage is TRBJ2-2, with 11 nucleotides matching TRBD2. Trimming at V came to 2 bases and at J to 3 bases, leaving 8 bases not matched to a gene. The CDR3 spans 18 residues. Germline CDR1 is LGHNA and CDR2 is YSLEER. The CDR3 region is CASSQIGLAGGHTGELFF. The CDR3, as DNA: TGCGCCAGCAGCCAAATAGGGCTAGCGGGGGGACACACCGGGGAGCTGTTTTTT.

By sample fraction, this clonotype is large. The chain has TRBV2 and TRBJ2-1; TRBD2 matches at 9 bases. V dropped 6 bases and J dropped 10; count of bases not matched to a gene: 4. In germline, CDR1 is SNHLY, CDR2 FYNNEI. The CDR3 spans 12 residues. CDR3 in amino acids: CASRPGTSEQFF. The CDR3 DNA sequence: TGTGCCAGCAGGCCCGGGACTAGCGAGCAGTTCTTC. The full variable domain, completed using reference TRBV2 and TRBJ2-1, is EPEVTQTPSHQVTQMGQEVILRCVPISNHLYFYWYRQILGQKVEFLVSFYNNEISEKSEIFDDQFSVERPDGSNFTLKIRSTKLEDSAMYFCASRPGTSEQFFGPGTRLTVL.

By share of the sample, this clonotype is large (0.1 to 1%). This chain uses TRBV20-1 with TRBJ2-7; possibly TRBD1 for D (7 bases). Germline loops: CDR1 DFQATT, CDR2 SNEGSKA (reference sequence). Trimming cost V 0 bases and J 0 bases, with 15 bases left between them. CDR3 length: 16 residues. The CDR3 bases are TGCAGTGCTAGAGATTTGACAGGGAGGTACTCCTACGAGCAGTACTTC. It specifies CSARDLTGRYSYEQYF.

This chain uses TRBV25-1 with TRBJ2-3; TRBD2 matches at 7 bases. Germline-derived CDR1 and CDR2 are MGHDK and SYGVNS. This CDR3 contains 15 residues. With V trimmed by 2 bases and J by 1 base, 3 bases remained unmatched. The DNA for the CDR3 is TGTGCCAGCAGTGAAGTGGGAGGGGGCACAGATACGCAGTATTTT. Protein: CASSEVGGGTDTQYF.

This clonotype is labeled as hyperexpanded (1% or more). The rearrangement joins TRBV4-3 to TRBJ1-1; no reliable D call. CDR1 is LGHNA and CDR2 is YSLEER in the germline V gene. There are 14 residues in the CDR3. The V and J ends lost 2 bases and 2 bases respectively, with 9 bases between them. CDR3 in DNA: TGCGCCAGCAGCCAAACGGGAGCAAACACTGAAGCTTTCTTT. Translating gives CASSQTGANTEAFF.

This clonotype is categorized as large. The V call is TRBV6-1, the J call TRBJ2-3; D might be TRBD1 (6 bases). V was pared by 4 bases and J by 4 bases, with 15 bases between. CDR1 MNHNS and CDR2 SASEGT come from the germline V gene. The length of the CDR3 is 15 residues. For the CDR3, the DNA is TGTGCCAGCAGTGTTAGCCCAGGGGCTGCAGATACGCAGTATTTT. This codes for CASSVSPGAADTQYF.

By share, this clonotype counts as large. J is TRBJ2-7 and V is TRBV20-1, with D maybe TRBD2 (6 bases). This CDR3 has 14 residues. Germline V gene sequence: CDR1 DFQATT, CDR2 SNEGSKA (reference sequence). V lost 5 bases, J lost 2 bases, and 16 bases lay in between. This CDR3 is CSASGGAIPYEQYF. The CDR3, as DNA: TGCAGTGCTTCAGGAGGGGCAATTCCCTACGAGCAGTACTTC.

By sample share, this clonotype is large (0.1 to 1%). This chain links TRBV20-1 with TRBJ1-6; possible D gene TRBD1, 5 bases. The CDR3 consists of 14 residues. V was cut by 0 bases and J by 10 bases, with 13 bases left in between. CDR1 is DFQATT, CDR2 SNEGSKA, per germline (reference sequence). For the CDR3, the DNA is TGCAGTGCTAGAGATAGGGGCCCTCGATCACCCCTCCACTTT. This encodes CSARDRGPRSPLHF.

This clonotype came up once. An end of the junction does not agree with germline; a read error may underlie this. The chain is built from TRBV4-3 and TRBJ2-2, with 9 bases matching TRBD2. The germline V gene encodes CDR1 LGHNA and CDR2 YSLEER. This CDR3 comprises 17 residues. The CDR3 nucleotides are TGCGCCTGCAGCCTGCTTGGAATAGCGGGGGACACTGGGGAGCTGTTTTTT. It codes for CACSLLGIAGDTGELFF.

Judged by abundance, this clonotype is hyperexpanded. The J gene is TRBJ2-7, the V gene TRBV20-1; no clear D. This CDR3 has 12 residues. Trimming pared 3 bases from V and 2 bases from J, leaving 8 bases between. The germline gives CDR1 DFQATT, CDR2 SNEGSKA (reference sequence). CDR3 DNA sequence: TGCAGTGCTAGCGGGCAGACCTACGAGCAGTACTTC. Translating it yields CSASGQTYEQYF.

This sequence joins TRBV6-1 and TRBJ2-5; 7 bases map to TRBD2. The CDR3 sequence is 14 residues long. The germline gives CDR1 MNHNS, CDR2 SASEGT. Trimming cost V 3 bases and J 2 bases; bases outside gene matches: 3. The CDR3 is CASSEVGGQETQYF. DNA of the CDR3: TGTGCCAGCAGTGAGGTCGGGGGGCAAGAGACCCAGTACTTC.

V is TRBV10-2 and J is TRBJ1-1; possible D gene TRBD1, 6 bases. Germline V gives CDR1 WSHSY, CDR2 SAAADI. Trimming left V 1 base short and J 3 bases short, with 9 bases between. The CDR3 spans 14 residues. The CDR3 nucleotides are TGCGCCAGCAGTGAGTTAGGGGGGTACACTGAAGCTTTCTTT. Amino acid sequence: CASSELGGYTEAFF.

In this sample, this clonotype is large. The chain combines TRBV29-1 with TRBJ2-5; 7 positions agree with TRBD1. Trimming cost V 3 bases and J 0 bases; bases outside gene matches: 1. CDR1 is SQVTM and CDR2 is ANQGSEA in the germline V gene. CDR3 size: 13 residues. The CDR3 DNA reads as TGCAGCGTTGATACAGGGGACCAAGAGACCCAGTACTTC. This translates into CSVDTGDQETQYF. Using reference TRBV29-1 and TRBJ2-5 for the parts outside the CDR3, the full variable domain is SAVISQKPSRDICQRGTSLTIQCQVDSQVTMMFWYRQQPGQSLTLIATANQGSEATYESGFVIDKFPISRPNLTFSTLTVSNMSPEDSSIYLCSVDTGDQETQYFGPGTRLLVL.

Relative to its sample, this clonotype is large. The chain uses TRBV6-4 and TRBJ2-2, with D hard to call. The CDR3 spans 13 residues. The germline CDR1 and CDR2 sequences are MRHNA and SNTAGT. Between the trimmed V and J ends, which lost 4 bases and 4 bases, there was a span of 7 bases. DNA for the CDR3: TGTGCCAGCAGTGTCGATGGCACCGGGGAGCTGTTTTTT. Protein sequence: CASSVDGTGELFF.